This T cell receptor (beta chain) was captured in a study of blood T cell repertoires in COVID-19. The overall study: Collection of acute and convalescent COVID-19 samples took place in the United States, Italy and Spain.

This CDR3 region has 14 residues. CDR1 is SGHVS, CDR2 FQNEAQ, per germline. The ends lost 6 bases at V and 1 base at J; junction bases unmatched: 3. Per the study methods: Estimates of nucleated cell counts were drawn from the amplification of reference gene primers. Method: immunoSEQ multiplex PCR; TCRdb's copy keeps in-frame clones and lacks some. D and trimming come from the DNA, and the V and J calls and clone size come from that table. This repertoire shows more than 200,000 clones, about nine tenths found once; its top ten account for around 10%. Enrolment of Seattle patients took place during active infection, and they were followed longitudinally.

The chain uses TRBV7-8 and TRBJ2-7, with 10 bases that match TRBD1. The origin of this receptor is a man aged 45-60 years with COVID-19, enrolled during active disease. The source material was peripheral blood. CDR3 coding DNA: TGTGCCAGCAGTTGGACAGGGGGTTCCTACGAGCAGTACTTC. Translated, it gives CASSWTGGSYEQYF.